This record covers a single T cell receptor beta chain. The length of the CDR3 is 17 residues. Between the trimmed V and J ends, which lost 3 bases and 0 bases, there was a span of 17 bases. Germline-derived CDR1 and CDR2 are KGHSH and LQKENI. TCRdb passed the 5' RACE reads through MiXCR, listing each CDR3 protein once. The table records approximately 12,000 distinct CDR3 sequences, 40% to 55% of them present only once. The sequence was collected from a female donor with breast cancer. Sequencing input: tumor-infiltrating naive CD4+ T cells sorted from the breast tumor. Subset indicated: naive CD4+ T cells, CD4+CD45RA+CD25-. J is TRBJ2-5 and V is TRBV18; D is perhaps TRBD2 (7 bases). The CDR3 coding sequence is TGTGCCAGCTCACCGCCTCGAGGGAGGGGGAACCAAGAGACCCAGTACTTC. Translating gives CASSPPRGRGNQETQYF. Together with reference TRBV18 and TRBJ2-5, the CDR3 gives the full variable domain: NAGVMQNPRHLVRRRGQEARLRCSPMKGHSHVYWYRQLPEEGLKFMVYLQKENIIDESGMPKERFSAEFPKEGPSILRIQQVVRGDSAAYFCASSPPRGRGNQETQYFGPGTRLLVL.